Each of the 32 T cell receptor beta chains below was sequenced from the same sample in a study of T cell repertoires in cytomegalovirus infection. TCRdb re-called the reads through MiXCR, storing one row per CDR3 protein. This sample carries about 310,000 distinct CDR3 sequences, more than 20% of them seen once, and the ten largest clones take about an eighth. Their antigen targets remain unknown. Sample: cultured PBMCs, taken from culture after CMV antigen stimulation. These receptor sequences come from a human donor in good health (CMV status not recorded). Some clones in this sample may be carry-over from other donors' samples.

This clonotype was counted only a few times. In nucleotides, the CDR3 is TGTGCCAGCAGTTACGACGACAGGGGTGGAGATACGCAGTATTTT. Its protein is CASSYDDRGGDTQYF. The chain has TRBV6-2 or TRBV6-3 and TRBJ2-3; 8 positions agree with TRBD1. The germline V gene has CDR1 MNHEY and CDR2 SVGEGT. V lost 2 bases and J lost 5; bases outside the gene matches: 6. The CDR3 runs to 15 residues.

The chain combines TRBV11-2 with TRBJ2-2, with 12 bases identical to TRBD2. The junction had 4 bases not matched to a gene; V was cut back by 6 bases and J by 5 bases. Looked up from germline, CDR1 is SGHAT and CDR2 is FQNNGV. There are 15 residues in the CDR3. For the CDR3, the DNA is TGTGCCAGCAGGCCTAGCGGGAGGGGAACCGGGGAGCTGTTTTTT. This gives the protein CASRPSGRGTGELFF.

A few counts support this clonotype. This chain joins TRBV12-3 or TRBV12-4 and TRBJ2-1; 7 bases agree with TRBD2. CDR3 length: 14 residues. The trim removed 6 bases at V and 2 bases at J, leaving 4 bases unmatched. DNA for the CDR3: TGTGCCAGCAGAGGCGGGGGAACCTACAATGAGCAGTTCTTC. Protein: CASRGGGTYNEQFF.

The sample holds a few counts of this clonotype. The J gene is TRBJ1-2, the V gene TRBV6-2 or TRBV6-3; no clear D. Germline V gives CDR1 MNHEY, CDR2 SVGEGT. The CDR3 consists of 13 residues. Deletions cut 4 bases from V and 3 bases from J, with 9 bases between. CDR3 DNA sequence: TGTGCCAGCAGTTGGACCTCAGACTATGGCTACACCTTC. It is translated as CASSWTSDYGYTF.

This chain's CDR3 is CSASRQGYGYTF. CDR3 nucleotide sequence: TGCAGTGCTAGTCGACAGGGTTATGGCTACACCTTC. This rearrangement joins TRBV20-1 to TRBJ1-2; 7 nucleotides match TRBD1. In germline, CDR1 is DFQATT, CDR2 SNEGSKA (reference sequence). V lost 3 bases and J lost 5; bases outside the gene matches: 3. CDR3 length: 12 amino acids.

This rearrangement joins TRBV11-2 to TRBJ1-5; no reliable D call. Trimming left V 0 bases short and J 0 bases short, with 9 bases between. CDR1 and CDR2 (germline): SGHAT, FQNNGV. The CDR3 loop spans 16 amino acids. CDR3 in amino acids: CASSLDVSYSNQPQHF. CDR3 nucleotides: TGTGCCAGCAGCTTAGATGTGTCCTATAGCAATCAGCCCCAGCATTTT.

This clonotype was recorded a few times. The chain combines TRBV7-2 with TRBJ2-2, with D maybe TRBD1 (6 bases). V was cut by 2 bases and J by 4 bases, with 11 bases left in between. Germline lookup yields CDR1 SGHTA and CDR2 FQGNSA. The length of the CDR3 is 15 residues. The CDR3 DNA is TGTGCCAGCAGCTTAAAACAGGGCGGCACCGGGGAGCTGTTTTTT. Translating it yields CASSLKQGGTGELFF.

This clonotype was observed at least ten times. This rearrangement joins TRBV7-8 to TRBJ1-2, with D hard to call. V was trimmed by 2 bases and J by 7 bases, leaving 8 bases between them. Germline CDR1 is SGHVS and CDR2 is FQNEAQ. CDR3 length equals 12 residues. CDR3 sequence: CASSLFGVGYTF. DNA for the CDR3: TGTGCCAGCAGCTTATTTGGGGTTGGCTACACCTTC.

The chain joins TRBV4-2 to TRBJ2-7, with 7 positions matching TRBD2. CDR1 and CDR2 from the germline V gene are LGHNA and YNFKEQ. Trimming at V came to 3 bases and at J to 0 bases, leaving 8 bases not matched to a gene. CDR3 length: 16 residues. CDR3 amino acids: CASSQGSSGISYEQYF. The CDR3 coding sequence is TGTGCCAGCAGCCAGGGGAGCAGCGGGATCTCCTACGAGCAGTACTTC.

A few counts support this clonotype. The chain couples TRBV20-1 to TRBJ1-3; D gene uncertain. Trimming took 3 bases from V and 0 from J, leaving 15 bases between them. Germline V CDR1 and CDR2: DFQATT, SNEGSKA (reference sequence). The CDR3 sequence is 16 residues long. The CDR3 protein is CSASPTLGNSGNTIYF. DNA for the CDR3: TGCAGTGCTAGCCCCACGCTAGGTAACTCTGGAAACACCATATATTTT.

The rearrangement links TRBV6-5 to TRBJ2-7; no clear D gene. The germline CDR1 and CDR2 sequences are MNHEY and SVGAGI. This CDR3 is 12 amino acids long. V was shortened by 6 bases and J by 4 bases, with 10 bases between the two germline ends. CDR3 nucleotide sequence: TGTGCCAGCAGCCTCGAGAGTTACGAGCAGTACGTC. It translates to CASSLESYEQYV.

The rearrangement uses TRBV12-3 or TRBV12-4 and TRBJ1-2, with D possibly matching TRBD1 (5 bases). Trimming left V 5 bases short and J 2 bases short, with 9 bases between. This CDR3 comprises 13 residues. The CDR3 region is CASSRTQNYGYTF. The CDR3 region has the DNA TGTGCCAGCAGTAGGACACAAAACTATGGCTACACCTTC.

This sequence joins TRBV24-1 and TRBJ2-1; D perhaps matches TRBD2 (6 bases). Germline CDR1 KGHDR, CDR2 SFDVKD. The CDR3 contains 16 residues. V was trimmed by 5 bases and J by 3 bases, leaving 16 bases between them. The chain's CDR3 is CATSGLGLGYYNEQFF. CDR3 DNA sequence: TGTGCCACCAGTGGACTAGGACTGGGTTACTACAATGAGCAGTTCTTC.

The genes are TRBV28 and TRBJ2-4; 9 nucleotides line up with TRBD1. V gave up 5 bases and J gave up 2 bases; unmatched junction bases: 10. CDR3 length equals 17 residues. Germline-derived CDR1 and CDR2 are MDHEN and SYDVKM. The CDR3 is CASSTPTTGGSKNIQYF. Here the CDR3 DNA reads TGTGCCAGCAGTACGCCGACCACAGGGGGCTCCAAAAACATTCAGTACTTC.

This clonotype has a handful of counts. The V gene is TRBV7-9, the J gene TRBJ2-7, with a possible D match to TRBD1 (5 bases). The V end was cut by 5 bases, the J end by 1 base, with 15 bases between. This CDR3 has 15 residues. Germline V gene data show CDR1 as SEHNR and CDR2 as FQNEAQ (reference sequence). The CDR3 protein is CASSKGQAVSYEQYF. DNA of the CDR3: TGTGCCAGCAGCAAGGGGCAGGCCGTATCCTACGAGCAGTACTTC.

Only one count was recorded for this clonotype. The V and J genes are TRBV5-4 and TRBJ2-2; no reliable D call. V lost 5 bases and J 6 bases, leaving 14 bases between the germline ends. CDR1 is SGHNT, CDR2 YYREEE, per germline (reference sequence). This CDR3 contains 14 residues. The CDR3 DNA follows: TGTGCCAGCAGTCGCGACACTGCTGCCGGGGAGCTGTTTTTT. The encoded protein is CASSRDTAAGELFF.

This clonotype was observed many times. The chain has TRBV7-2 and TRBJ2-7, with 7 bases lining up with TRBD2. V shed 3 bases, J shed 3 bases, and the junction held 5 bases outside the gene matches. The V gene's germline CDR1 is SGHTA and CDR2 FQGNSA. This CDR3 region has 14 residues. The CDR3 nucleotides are TGTGCCAGCAGCTTCAACGGGAGGCTCTACGAGCAGTACTTC. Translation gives CASSFNGRLYEQYF.

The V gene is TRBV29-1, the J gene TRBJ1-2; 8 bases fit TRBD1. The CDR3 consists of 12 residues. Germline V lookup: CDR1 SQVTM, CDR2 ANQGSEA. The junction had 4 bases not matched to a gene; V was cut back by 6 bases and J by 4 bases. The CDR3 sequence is CSVDTGGYGYTF. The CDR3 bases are TGCAGCGTAGATACAGGGGGCTATGGCTACACCTTC.

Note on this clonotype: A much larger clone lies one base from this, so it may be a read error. The CDR3, as DNA: TGTGCCAGCAGCCTTAGCGGGATCAACGGGGAGCCGTTTTTT. Translation gives CASSLSGINGEPFF. The chain joins TRBV7-2 to TRBJ2-2; 8 bases are a match to TRBD2. The germline CDR1 and CDR2 sequences are SGHTA and FQGNSA. CDR3 length: 14 amino acids.

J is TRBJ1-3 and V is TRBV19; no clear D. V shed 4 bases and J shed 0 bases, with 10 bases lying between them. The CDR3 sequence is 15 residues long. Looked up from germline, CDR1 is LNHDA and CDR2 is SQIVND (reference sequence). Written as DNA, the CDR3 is TGTGCCAGTAGTAGTCGGCAGCTCTCTGGAAACACCATATATTTT. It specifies CASSSRQLSGNTIYF.

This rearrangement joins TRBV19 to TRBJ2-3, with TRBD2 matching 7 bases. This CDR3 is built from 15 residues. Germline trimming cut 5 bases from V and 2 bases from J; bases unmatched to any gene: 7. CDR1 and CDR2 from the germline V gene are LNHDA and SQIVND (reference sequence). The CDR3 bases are TGTGCCAGTAGTGGCGGCGGGAGTAACACAGATACGCAGTATTTT. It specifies CASSGGGSNTDTQYF.

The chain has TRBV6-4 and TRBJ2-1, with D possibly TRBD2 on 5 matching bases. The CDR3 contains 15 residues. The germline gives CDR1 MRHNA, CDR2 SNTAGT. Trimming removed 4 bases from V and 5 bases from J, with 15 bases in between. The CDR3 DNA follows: TGTGCCAGCAGTGGGGGAGCCACCCCAAACAATGAGCAGTTCTTC. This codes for CASSGGATPNNEQFF.

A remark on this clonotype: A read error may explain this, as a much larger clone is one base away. DNA for the CDR3: TGCAGTGCTAGAGATGAAGCGAGTTTATTGCGGGAGGACCGAATGACCCAGTACTTC. Protein: CSARDEASLLREDRMTQYF. This rearrangement joins TRBV20-1 to TRBJ2-5, with 8 bases aligning to TRBD2. V lost 0 bases, J lost 7 bases, and 22 bases stayed unmatched. Looked up from germline, CDR1 is DFQATT and CDR2 is SNEGSKA (reference sequence). The CDR3 runs to 19 residues.

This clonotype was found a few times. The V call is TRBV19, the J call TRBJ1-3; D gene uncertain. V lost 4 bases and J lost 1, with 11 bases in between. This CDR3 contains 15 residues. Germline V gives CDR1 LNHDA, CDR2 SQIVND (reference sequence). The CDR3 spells CASSTLAGSGNTIYF. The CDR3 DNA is TGTGCCAGTAGTACGCTAGCCGGATCTGGAAACACCATATATTTT.

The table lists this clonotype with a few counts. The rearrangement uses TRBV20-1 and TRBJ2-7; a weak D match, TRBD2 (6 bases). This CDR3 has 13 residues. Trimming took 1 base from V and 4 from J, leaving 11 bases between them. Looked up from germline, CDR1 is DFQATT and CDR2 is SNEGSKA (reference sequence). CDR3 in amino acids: CSARAPSVYEQYF. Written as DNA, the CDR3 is TGCAGTGCTAGAGCGCCTAGCGTATACGAGCAGTACTTC.

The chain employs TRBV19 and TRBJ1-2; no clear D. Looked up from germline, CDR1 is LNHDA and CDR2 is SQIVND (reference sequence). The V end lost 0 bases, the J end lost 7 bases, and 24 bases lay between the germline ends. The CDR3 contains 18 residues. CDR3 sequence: CASSIDLTRRWWESGYTF. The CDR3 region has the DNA TGTGCCAGTAGTATAGATCTCACCCGACGGTGGTGGGAGAGTGGCTACACCTTC.

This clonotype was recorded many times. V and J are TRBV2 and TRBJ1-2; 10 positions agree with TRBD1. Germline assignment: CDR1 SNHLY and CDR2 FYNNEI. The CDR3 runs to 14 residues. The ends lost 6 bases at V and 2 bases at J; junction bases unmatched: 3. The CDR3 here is CASRKGQGNYGYTF. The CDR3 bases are TGTGCCAGCAGGAAGGGACAGGGGAACTATGGCTACACCTTC.

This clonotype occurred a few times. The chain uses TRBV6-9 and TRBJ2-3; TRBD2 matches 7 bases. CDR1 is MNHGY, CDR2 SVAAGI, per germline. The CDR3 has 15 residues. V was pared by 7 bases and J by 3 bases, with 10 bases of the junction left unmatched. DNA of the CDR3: TGTGCCAGCAAGTGGGGCAAGCGGGGAACAGATACGCAGTATTTT. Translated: CASKWGKRGTDTQYF.

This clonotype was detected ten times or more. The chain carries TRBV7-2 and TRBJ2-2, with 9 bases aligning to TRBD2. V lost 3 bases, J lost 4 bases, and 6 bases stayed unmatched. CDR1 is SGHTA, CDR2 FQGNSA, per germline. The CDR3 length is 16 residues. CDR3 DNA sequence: TGTGCCAGCAGCTTGCTAGCGGGAATAGTCACCGGGGAGCTGTTTTTT. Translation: CASSLLAGIVTGELFF. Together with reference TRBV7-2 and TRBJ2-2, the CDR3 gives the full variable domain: GAGVSQSPSNKVTEKGKDVELRCDPISGHTALYWYRQSLGQGLEFLIYFQGNSAPDKSGLPSDRFSAERTGGSVSTLTIQRTQQEDSAVYLCASSLLAGIVTGELFFGEGSRLTVL.

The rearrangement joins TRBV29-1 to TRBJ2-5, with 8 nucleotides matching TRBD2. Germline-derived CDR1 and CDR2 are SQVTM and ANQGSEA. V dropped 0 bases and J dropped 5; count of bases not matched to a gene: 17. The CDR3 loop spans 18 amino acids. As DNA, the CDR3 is TGCAGCGTTGAAGATCTGGATAGCGGGACCCGAGGCGGTGAGACCCAGTACTTC. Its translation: CSVEDLDSGTRGGETQYF.

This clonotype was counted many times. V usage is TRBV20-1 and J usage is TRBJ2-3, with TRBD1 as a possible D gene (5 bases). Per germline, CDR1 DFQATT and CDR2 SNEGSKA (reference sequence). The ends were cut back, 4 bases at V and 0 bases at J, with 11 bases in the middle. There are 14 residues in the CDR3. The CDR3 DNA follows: TGCAGTGCTAACAGTGGGGCTAGCACAGATACGCAGTATTTT. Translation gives CSANSGASTDTQYF.

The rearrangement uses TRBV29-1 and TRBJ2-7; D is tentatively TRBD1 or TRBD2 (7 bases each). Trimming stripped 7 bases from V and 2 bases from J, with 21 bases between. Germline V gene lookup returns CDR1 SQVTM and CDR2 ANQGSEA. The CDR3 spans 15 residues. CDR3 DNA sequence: TGCAGCGCTCAGCCCAGGGGGGGCTTAGCCTACGAGCAGTACGTC. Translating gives CSAQPRGGLAYEQYV.